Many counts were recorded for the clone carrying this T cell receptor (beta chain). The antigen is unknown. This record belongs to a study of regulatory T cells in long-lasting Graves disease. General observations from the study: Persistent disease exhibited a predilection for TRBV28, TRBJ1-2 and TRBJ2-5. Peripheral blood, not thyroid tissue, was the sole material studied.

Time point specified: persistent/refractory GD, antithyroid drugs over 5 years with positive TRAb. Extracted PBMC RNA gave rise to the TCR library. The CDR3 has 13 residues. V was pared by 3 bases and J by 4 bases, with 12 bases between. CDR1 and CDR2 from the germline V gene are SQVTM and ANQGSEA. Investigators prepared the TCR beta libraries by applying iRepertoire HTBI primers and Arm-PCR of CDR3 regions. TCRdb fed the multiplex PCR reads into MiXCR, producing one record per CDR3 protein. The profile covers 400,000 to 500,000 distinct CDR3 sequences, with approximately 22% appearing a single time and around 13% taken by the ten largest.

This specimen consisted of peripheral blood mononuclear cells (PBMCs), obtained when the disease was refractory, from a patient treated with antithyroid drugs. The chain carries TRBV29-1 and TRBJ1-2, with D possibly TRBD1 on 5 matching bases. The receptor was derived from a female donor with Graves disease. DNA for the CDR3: TGCAGCGTTGAGGCCAGGGACGGCTATGGCTACACCTTC. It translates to CSVEARDGYGYTF. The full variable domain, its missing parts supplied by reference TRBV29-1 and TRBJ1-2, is SAVISQKPSRDICQRGTSLTIQCQVDSQVTMMFWYRQQPGQSLTLIATANQGSEATYESGFVIDKFPISRPNLTFSTLTVSNMSPEDSSIYLCSVEARDGYGYTFGSGTRLTVV.